These 24 T cell receptor beta chains were sequenced from one sample in a study of cytomegalovirus exposure and HLA in healthy donors. In the PCR, 60 Vbeta and 13 Jbeta primers were used. Measured with immunoSEQ multiplex PCR; TCRdb has only the in-frame clones, and not every one. The sample has 150,000 to 200,000 clones, roughly 80% seen once. Sequencing was performed on PBMCs. These receptors all stem from a young woman in good health and CMV-seropositive.

This sequence joins TRBV5-4 and TRBJ1-2; 8 bases match TRBD1. The CDR3 contains 16 residues. The V and J ends lost 3 bases and 2 bases, in that order; junction bases with no gene match: 9. Germline CDR1 and CDR2: SGHNT and YYREEE (reference sequence). This CDR3 reads CASSSMGQARNYGYTF. For the CDR3, the DNA is TGTGCCAGCAGCTCGATGGGACAGGCGAGGAACTATGGCTACACCTTC.

The chain joins TRBV28 to TRBJ1-3, with no clear D. CDR3 length equals 12 residues. The germline V gene has CDR1 MDHEN and CDR2 SYDVKM. Trimming took off 5 bases at V and 3 bases at J, with 5 bases between the two ends. In DNA form, the CDR3 reads TGTGCCAGCAGTACAAGTGGAAACACCATATATTTT. Translated: CASSTSGNTIYF.

This chain uses TRBV7-3 with TRBJ1-2, with 9 bases aligning to TRBD1. The J segment lost 5 bases and the V segment lost 5 bases, leaving 6 bases of the junction unmatched. The CDR3 sequence is 14 residues long. The germline gives CDR1 SGHTA, CDR2 FQGTGA. This CDR3 reads CASSPRGTGYGYTF. The CDR3 nucleotides are TGTGCCAGCAGCCCTCGGGGGACAGGGTATGGCTACACCTTC.

V is TRBV13 and J is TRBJ2-3; 12 nucleotides match TRBD2. Germline CDR1 reads PRHDT; CDR2 reads FYEKMQ (reference sequence). Trimming removed 3 bases from V and 5 bases from J; junction bases left unmatched: 3. CDR3 length equals 15 residues. The CDR3 sequence: CASSFTSGGRDTQYF. The CDR3, as DNA: TGTGCCAGCAGCTTTACTAGCGGGGGGAGAGATACGCAGTATTTT.

The chain employs TRBV9 and TRBJ2-3, with D hard to call. Deletions cut 0 bases from V and 5 bases from J, with 10 bases between. Germline V CDR1 and CDR2: SGDLS, YYNGEE. This CDR3 has 14 residues. CDR3 sequence: CASSVGPGEDTQYF. In DNA form, the CDR3 reads TGTGCCAGCAGCGTAGGACCAGGTGAAGATACGCAGTATTTT.

The CDR3 DNA sequence: TGTGCCACCAGCGGGACTAGCGGGGAGGGCGACGAGCAGTACTTC. This translates into CATSGTSGEGDEQYF. The chain recombines TRBV15 with TRBJ2-7; 13 nucleotides line up with TRBD2. The V gene's germline CDR1 is LNHNV and CDR2 YYDKDF (reference sequence). The V segment lost 5 bases and the J segment 5 bases; nucleotides outside the gene matches: 6. The length of the CDR3 is 15 residues.

This chain connects TRBV18 to TRBJ2-3; 7 bases agree with TRBD1. The CDR3 contains 17 residues. CDR1 is KGHSH and CDR2 is LQKENI in the germline V gene. The junction had 9 bases not matched to a gene; V was cut back by 3 bases and J by 0 bases. CDR3 in amino acids: CASSPFTGARSTDTQYF. CDR3 nucleotides: TGTGCCAGCTCACCGTTTACAGGGGCTCGAAGCACAGATACGCAGTATTTT.

The chain uses TRBV9 and TRBJ1-5, with unresolved D. Trimming stripped 4 bases from V and 0 bases from J, with 11 bases between. The germline V gene has CDR1 SGDLS and CDR2 YYNGEE. The CDR3 runs 15 residues. The CDR3 DNA follows: TGTGCCAGCAGCCCTGGAGAGAGTAGCAATCAGCCCCAGCATTTT. It translates to CASSPGESSNQPQHF.

The chain employs TRBV28 and TRBJ2-7; 8 bases fit TRBD1. The CDR3 consists of 14 residues. V was pared by 0 bases and J by 4 bases, with 2 bases of the junction left unmatched. Germline V CDR1 and CDR2: MDHEN, SYDVKM. The CDR3 here is CASSLWGQDYEQYF. In DNA, the CDR3 is TGTGCCAGCAGTTTATGGGGACAGGATTACGAGCAGTACTTC.

V usage is TRBV9 and J usage is TRBJ2-5, with D perhaps matching TRBD2 (6 bases). Germline V gene data show CDR1 as SGDLS and CDR2 as YYNGEE. V lost 2 bases to trimming and J lost 4 bases, with 21 bases between them. The CDR3 runs to 17 residues. CDR3 sequence: CASSVNVGAGSLETQYF. DNA for the CDR3: TGTGCCAGCAGCGTGAATGTTGGGGCGGGGAGTCTAGAGACCCAGTACTTC.

V and J are TRBV5-1 and TRBJ1-2; D might be TRBD1 (5 bases). Trimming stripped 0 bases from V and 7 bases from J, with 16 bases between. The CDR3 extends over 15 amino acids. CDR1 is SGHRS, CDR2 YFSETQ, per germline. CDR3 protein: CASSLEGRVEGGYTF. The DNA of the CDR3 is TGCGCCAGCAGCTTGGAGGGCAGGGTGGAAGGTGGCTACACCTTC.

J is TRBJ2-7 and V is TRBV7-2; unclear D gene. The CDR3 spans 12 residues. Germline CDR1 is SGHTA and CDR2 is FQGNSA. V was trimmed by 1 base and J by 2 bases, leaving 3 bases between them. The CDR3 reads CASSLDTYEQYF. CDR3 bases: TGTGCCAGCAGCTTAGACACCTACGAGCAGTACTTC.

J is TRBJ2-1 and V is TRBV27, with a possible D match to TRBD1 (5 bases). Germline values: CDR1 MNHEY, CDR2 SMNVEV (reference sequence). Between the trimmed V and J ends, which lost 1 base and 0 bases, there was a span of 13 bases. This CDR3 spans 17 amino acids. The CDR3 nucleotides are TGTGCCAGCAGTTTATTTCTGGACACCCTCTCCTACAATGAGCAGTTCTTC. It encodes CASSLFLDTLSYNEQFF.

V is TRBV30 and J is TRBJ1-3; D gene unclear. Germline V gene data show CDR1 as GTSNPN and CDR2 as SVGIG (reference sequence). V was clipped by 0 bases and J by 2 bases, with 8 bases between them. The CDR3 extends over 14 amino acids. DNA for the CDR3: TGTGCCTGGAGTGTACCGGGGACTGGAAACACCATATATTTT. Protein: CAWSVPGTGNTIYF.

The gene calls are TRBV11-3 and TRBJ1-2; D is perhaps TRBD1 (6 bases). The CDR3 is 13 amino acids. Trimming took off 5 bases at V and 6 bases at J, with 13 bases between the two ends. CDR1 and CDR2 from the germline V gene are SGHNT and YENEEA. The CDR3 DNA sequence: TGTGCCAGCAGCCCTACAGGGAATGATGGCTACACCTTC. The encoded protein is CASSPTGNDGYTF.

This chain links TRBV4-2 with TRBJ2-3, with 12 bases that match TRBD2. V lost 0 bases, J lost 3 bases, and 4 bases stayed unmatched. Germline assignment: CDR1 LGHNA and CDR2 YNFKEQ. The CDR3 runs to 17 residues. In DNA, the CDR3 is TGTGCCAGCAGCCAAGATGCTAGCGGGGGGGAGACAGATACGCAGTATTTT. This encodes CASSQDASGGETDTQYF.

J is TRBJ2-1 and V is TRBV4-3; a possible D gene is TRBD2 (6 bases). The V end was cut by 3 bases, the J end by 6 bases, with 18 bases between. This CDR3 region has 16 residues. Germline CDR1 reads LGHNA; CDR2 reads YSLEER. CDR3 DNA sequence: TGCGCCAGCAGCCAGATCTGGGGGGATAGGGTCAATGAGCAGTTCTTC. Translation gives CASSQIWGDRVNEQFF.

This chain uses TRBV28 with TRBJ1-2; D unresolved. Trimming stripped 9 bases from V and 3 bases from J, with 11 bases between. Germline V gene sequence: CDR1 MDHEN, CDR2 SYDVKM. The CDR3 has 12 amino acids. The CDR3 DNA sequence: TGTGCCAGTACAGTCGGCCACTATGGCTACACCTTC. Translating gives CASTVGHYGYTF.

The chain carries TRBV7-2 and TRBJ2-7; maybe TRBD2 (5 bases). Germline V gives CDR1 SGHTA, CDR2 FQGNSA. Trimming took off 1 base at V and 1 base at J, with 8 bases between the two ends. The CDR3 runs to 14 residues. CDR3 in amino acids: CASSLDRESYEQYF. The CDR3, as DNA: TGTGCCAGCAGCTTAGATAGGGAGTCCTACGAGCAGTACTTC. The full variable domain, its missing parts supplied by reference TRBV7-2 and TRBJ2-7, is GAGVSQSPSNKVTEKGKDVELRCDPISGHTALYWYRQSLGQGLEFLIYFQGNSAPDKSGLPSDRFSAERTGGSVSTLTIQRTQQEDSAVYLCASSLDRESYEQYFGPGTRLTVT.

The V call is TRBV5-1, the J call TRBJ1-4; no reliable D call. The CDR3 is 15 residues long. Germline CDR1 reads SGHRS; CDR2 reads YFSETQ. V lost 1 base to trimming and J lost 0 bases, with 7 bases between them. The CDR3 bases are TGCGCCAGCAGCTTGTTGGGAGCAACTAATGAAAAACTGTTTTTT. Its protein product is CASSLLGATNEKLFF.

The rearrangement links TRBV11-2 to TRBJ2-7; no reliable D call. The CDR3 is 13 amino acids. Trimming took off 1 base at V and 3 bases at J, with 7 bases between the two ends. Germline-derived CDR1 and CDR2 are SGHAT and FQNNGV. CDR3 DNA: TGTGCCAGCAGCTTAGGGGCCATCTACGAGCAGTACTTC. Translation: CASSLGAIYEQYF.

This chain connects TRBV5-1 to TRBJ2-3; the D gene is possibly TRBD2 (5 bases). V dropped 1 base and J dropped 6 bases, with 12 bases sitting between them. Germline CDR1 is SGHRS and CDR2 is YFSETQ. The CDR3 has 14 amino acids. The CDR3 protein is CASSLFSRRDTQYF. The CDR3 bases are TGCGCCAGCAGCTTGTTCTCCAGGAGGGATACGCAGTATTTT.

The rearrangement links TRBV7-2 to TRBJ2-7, with 9 bases that match TRBD1. The CDR3 contains 15 residues. The junction had 5 bases not matched to a gene; V was cut back by 5 bases and J by 0 bases. Looked up from germline, CDR1 is SGHTA and CDR2 is FQGNSA. The DNA for the CDR3 is TGTGCCAGCAGCCTCGGACAGGGGCCCTCCTACGAGCAGTACTTC. This sequence encodes CASSLGQGPSYEQYF.

The V and J genes are TRBV7-9 and TRBJ2-7; tentative D call: TRBD1 (7 bases). CDR1 and CDR2 (germline): SEHNR, FQNEAQ (reference sequence). The CDR3 is 16 residues long. Trimming cost V 4 bases and J 0 bases, with 16 bases left between them. The chain's CDR3 is CASSSRQGGDSYEQYF. Written as DNA, the CDR3 is TGTGCCAGCAGCTCTCGCCAGGGGGGCGACTCCTACGAGCAGTACTTC.